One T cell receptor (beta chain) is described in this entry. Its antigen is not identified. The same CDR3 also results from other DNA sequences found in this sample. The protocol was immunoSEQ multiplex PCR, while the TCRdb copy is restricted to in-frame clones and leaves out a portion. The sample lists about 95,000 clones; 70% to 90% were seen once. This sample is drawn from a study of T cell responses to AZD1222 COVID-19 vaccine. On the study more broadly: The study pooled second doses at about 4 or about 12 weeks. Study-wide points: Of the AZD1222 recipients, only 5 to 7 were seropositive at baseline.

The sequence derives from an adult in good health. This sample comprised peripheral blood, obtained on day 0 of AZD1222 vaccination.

CDR3 sequence (DNA): TGTGCCAGCAGTTACTCACCCCAGGGGGGCTACGAGCAGTACTTC. It yields the protein CASSYSPQGGYEQYF. This chain uses TRBV6-5 with TRBJ2-7; D perhaps matches TRBD1 (7 bases). Looked up from germline, CDR1 is MNHEY and CDR2 is SVGAGI. Trimming took off 0 bases at V and 3 bases at J, with 12 bases between the two ends. This CDR3 has 15 amino acids.